This T cell receptor (beta chain) emerged from a study of T cell responses to AZD1222 COVID-19 vaccine. About this clone: The antigen is undetermined.

The protocol was immunoSEQ multiplex PCR, while the TCRdb copy is restricted to in-frame clones and leaves out a portion. The sample lists hundreds of thousands of clones, approximately 94% occurring once. Findings of the study overall: The breadth and depth of Spike-specific TCRs increased once two AZD1222 doses had been given.

The ends were cut back, 5 bases at V and 4 bases at J, with 14 bases in the middle. In germline, CDR1 is SGHTA, CDR2 FQGNSA. CDR3 length: 14 residues. Sequenced here: peripheral blood, sampled on day 0 of MenACWY control vaccination. The chain carries TRBV7-2 and TRBJ1-2; a weak D match, TRBD1 (5 bases). This TCR came from an adult in good health. Here the CDR3 reads CASSLGGVSYGYTF. CDR3 nucleotide sequence: TGTGCCAGCAGCCTGGGGGGGGTTAGCTATGGCTACACCTTC.